The clone carrying this T cell receptor beta chain was counted a single time. The data stem from a study of T cells in Graves' hyperthyroidism and ophthalmopathy. This CDR3 contains 15 residues. CDR1 is DFQATT, CDR2 SNEGSKA, per germline (reference sequence). V lost 3 bases and J 1 base, leaving 12 bases between the germline ends. Template material for amplifying TCR beta CDR3 regions consisted of RNA transcripts. First-round RT-PCR of the TCR CDR3 relied on the HTBI primer set. Each CDR3 protein gets one entry after TCRdb re-called the multiplex PCR reads with MiXCR. The sample comprises 560,000 or so distinct CDR3 sequences, roughly 46% of which are singletons, and approximately 8.2% rests with the top ten.

This chain connects TRBV20-1 to TRBJ2-2; a weak D match, TRBD1 (6 bases). The sequenced material came from peripheral blood or thyroid tissue (not recorded which). The clonotype was recovered from a woman aged 18-30 years with Graves' hyperthyroidism. The chain's CDR3 is CSASQQGRNTGELFF. DNA of the CDR3: TGCAGTGCTAGCCAACAGGGCAGGAACACCGGGGAGCTGTTTTTT.